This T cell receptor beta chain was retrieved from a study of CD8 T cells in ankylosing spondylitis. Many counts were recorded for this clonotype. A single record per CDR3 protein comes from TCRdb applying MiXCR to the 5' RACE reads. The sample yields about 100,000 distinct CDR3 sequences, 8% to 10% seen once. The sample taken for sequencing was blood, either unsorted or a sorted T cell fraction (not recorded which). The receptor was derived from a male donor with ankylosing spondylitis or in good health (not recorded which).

CDR3 in amino acids: CASSSSRDGVKAFF. The CDR3 bases are TGTGCCAGCAGCAGTTCCCGGGACGGCGTGAAAGCTTTCTTT. This sequence joins TRBV12-3 or TRBV12-4 and TRBJ1-1; maybe TRBD1 (5 bases). The V end was cut by 6 bases, the J end by 9 bases, with 20 bases between. This CDR3 has 14 amino acids.